One sample yielded the 17 T cell receptor beta chains listed below, sequenced in a study of blood T cell repertoires in COVID-19 (TCRdb year 2020). The protocol used for the library was the immunoSEQ multiplex PCR assay. This immuneACCESS table, as held by TCRdb, lists in-frame sequences with V and J called but not all clones. Of the missing ones, under half trace to an unresolved V gene in checked studies; the others have no known cause. Across this sample there are about 230,000 clones, with 75% to 90% seen only once. 2% to 3% of the sample is in the top ten clones. The material sequenced was peripheral blood. The receptors originated from a woman in her sixties or seventies with active or convalescent COVID-19.

The chain combines TRBV9 with TRBJ1-3, with D possibly TRBD1 on 5 matching bases. The germline V gene encodes CDR1 SGDLS and CDR2 YYNGEE. The CDR3 loop spans 15 amino acids. Trimming removed 0 bases at V and 7 bases at J, with 14 bases between. In nucleotides, the CDR3 is TGTGCCAGCAGCGTAGCGGGCAGGGTTAGCAACACCATATATTTT. Protein product: CASSVAGRVSNTIYF.

The chain combines TRBV3-1 (or the pseudogene TRBV3-2) with TRBJ2-5; D remains ambiguous. V lost 1 base and J lost 3, with 12 bases in between. CDR1 and CDR2 from the germline V gene are LGHDT and YNNKEL (reference sequence). The CDR3 is 15 residues long. In DNA, the CDR3 is TGTGCCAGCAGCCAAGGGTCAGTTTTTGAAGAGACCCAGTACTTC. Its translation: CASSQGSVFEETQYF.

Here the CDR3 reads CASSPRKGLAGEAGELFF. CDR3 nucleotide sequence: TGTGCCAGCAGTCCACGCAAGGGGCTAGCGGGAGAGGCCGGGGAGCTGTTTTTT. The chain joins TRBV5-4 to TRBJ2-2; 10 positions agree with TRBD2. Germline V gives CDR1 SGHNT, CDR2 YYREEE (reference sequence). CDR3 size: 18 residues. With 5 bases clipped from V and 6 bases from J, the junction kept 16 bases outside the gene matches.

The count of this clone is one. The chain joins TRBV13 to TRBJ1-3, with D perhaps TRBD1 (6 bases). The CDR3 has 15 amino acids. The V and J ends lost 3 bases and 2 bases respectively, with 11 bases between them. Germline V gives CDR1 PRHDT, CDR2 FYEKMQ (reference sequence). CDR3 DNA: TGTGCCAGCAGCTTCGCTTACAGGGCTGGAAACACCATATATTTT. Amino acids: CASSFAYRAGNTIYF.

This clone appeared a single time. The chain has TRBV27 and TRBJ1-2; possibly TRBD1 for D (5 bases). V was pared by 2 bases and J by 8 bases, with 12 bases between. This CDR3 has 13 residues. Germline loops: CDR1 MNHEY, CDR2 SMNVEV (reference sequence). CDR3 bases: TGTGCCAGCAGTTTAGGTCGGGGGGGAGGCTACACCTTC. Protein sequence: CASSLGRGGGYTF.

This clone has just a few counts. The chain employs TRBV11-2 and TRBJ1-6; D gene unclear. CDR1 is SGHAT and CDR2 is FQNNGV in the germline V gene. V lost 3 bases to trimming and J lost 9 bases, with 9 bases between them. CDR3 length equals 13 residues. The CDR3 DNA is TGTGCCAGCAGCTTCCTGACGGGTTCACCCCTCCACTTT. Translated: CASSFLTGSPLHF.

The chain is built from TRBV5-6 and TRBJ2-3, with D perhaps matching TRBD2 (5 bases). V was pared by 1 base and J by 5 bases, with 14 bases between. Germline V gene sequence: CDR1 SGHDT, CDR2 YYEEEE. CDR3 length: 15 residues. CDR3 bases: TGTGCCAGCAGCTTGCGGGTGGGCGGAGGAGATACGCAGTATTTT. Translated: CASSLRVGGGDTQYF.

The rearrangement links TRBV5-4 to TRBJ2-7; a possible D gene is TRBD2 (6 bases). Looked up from germline, CDR1 is SGHNT and CDR2 is YYREEE (reference sequence). The CDR3 runs to 15 residues. Deletions cut 3 bases from V and 2 bases from J, with 15 bases between. CDR3 bases: TGTGCCAGCAGCTCGGCCCGGGGGAGTGCCTACGAGCAGTACTTC. This codes for CASSSARGSAYEQYF.

V gene TRBV12-3 or TRBV12-4 combines with J gene TRBJ2-2; D unresolved. The ends were cut back, 4 bases at V and 4 bases at J, with 7 bases in the middle. The CDR3 has 13 amino acids. The CDR3 bases are TGTGCCAGCAGTTCCTATGGCACCGGGGAGCTGTTTTTT. Its translation is CASSSYGTGELFF.

The chain uses TRBV18 and TRBJ1-1; no definite D call. This CDR3 region has 13 residues. V was trimmed by 3 bases and J by 6 bases, leaving 11 bases between them. Germline V gene lookup returns CDR1 KGHSH and CDR2 LQKENI. This chain's CDR3 is CASSPQEEAEAFF. The CDR3 coding sequence is TGTGCCAGCTCACCGCAGGAGGAGGCTGAAGCTTTCTTT. The full variable domain, completed using reference TRBV18 and TRBJ1-1, is NAGVMQNPRHLVRRRGQEARLRCSPMKGHSHVYWYRQLPEEGLKFMVYLQKENIIDESGMPKERFSAEFPKEGPSILRIQQVVRGDSAAYFCASSPQEEAEAFFGQGTRLTVV.

The chain recombines TRBV7-9 with TRBJ2-5; 11 positions agree with TRBD2. Germline-derived CDR1 and CDR2 are SEHNR and FQNEAQ (reference sequence). This CDR3 has 16 amino acids. Germline trimming cut 4 bases from V and 5 bases from J; bases unmatched to any gene: 9. This chain's CDR3 is CASSSASGGMLETQYF. Here the CDR3 DNA reads TGTGCCAGCAGCTCAGCTAGCGGGGGGATGTTGGAGACCCAGTACTTC.

The chain employs TRBV28 and TRBJ1-1; D perhaps matches TRBD1 (6 bases). Germline loops: CDR1 MDHEN, CDR2 SYDVKM. V was shortened by 7 bases and J by 10 bases, with 13 bases between the two germline ends. The CDR3 runs 11 residues. The chain's CDR3 is CASMRGGRAFF. The DNA of the CDR3 is TGTGCCAGCATGAGGGGGGGCAGAGCTTTCTTT.

The chain recombines TRBV5-1 with TRBJ1-2; TRBD1 matches at 9 bases. J was trimmed by 4 bases and V by 6 bases; bases with no gene match: 13. From germline, CDR1 is SGHRS and CDR2 YFSETQ. The CDR3 has 16 amino acids. CDR3 region: CASKRTGEEYPYGYTF. CDR3 bases: TGCGCCAGCAAACGGACAGGGGAAGAATATCCCTATGGCTACACCTTC.

This clone turned up a few times. The rearrangement joins TRBV6-5 to TRBJ2-7; 7 positions agree with TRBD2. Per germline, CDR1 MNHEY and CDR2 SVGAGI. The V segment lost 8 bases and the J segment 7 bases; nucleotides outside the gene matches: 5. This CDR3 contains 11 residues. The CDR3 sequence: CASGLVREQYF. CDR3 nucleotide sequence: TGTGCCAGCGGACTAGTAAGGGAGCAGTACTTC.

This clone is a singleton in its sample. DNA for the CDR3: TGTGCCAGCTCACCACGGTCAGGGACCTATAATTCACCCCTCCACTTT. Translation gives CASSPRSGTYNSPLHF. The J gene is TRBJ1-6, the V gene TRBV18, with D possibly TRBD1 on 5 matching bases. The V end was cut by 1 base, the J end by 2 bases, with 9 bases between. Per germline, CDR1 KGHSH and CDR2 LQKENI. This CDR3 has 16 residues.

The gene calls are TRBV7-9 and TRBJ1-2; the D is unclear. Looked up from germline, CDR1 is SEHNR and CDR2 is FQNEAQ (reference sequence). The CDR3 has 13 residues. Between the trimmed V and J ends, which lost 4 bases and 4 bases, there was a span of 10 bases. CDR3 residues: CASSSESPYGYTF. CDR3 in DNA: TGTGCCAGCAGCTCTGAGAGCCCCTATGGCTACACCTTC.

This sequence joins TRBV19 and TRBJ2-2; weak D call: TRBD2 (5 bases). Per germline, CDR1 LNHDA and CDR2 SQIVND (reference sequence). The CDR3 is made up of 15 amino acids. Trimming took off 3 bases at V and 1 base at J, with 9 bases between the two ends. CDR3: CASSMAGRNTGELFF. The DNA for the CDR3 is TGTGCCAGTAGTATGGCGGGTAGGAACACCGGGGAGCTGTTTTTT.